What follows is one T cell receptor beta chain and its context. Its binding antigen is unknown. Base qualities are missing; no much larger clone stands one base away. The collaborating institutions used their own protocols to collect whole blood in K2EDTA tubes. For TCRbeta analysis, collaborators shipped samples as frozen whole blood, isolated PBMCs, or DNA extracted from either of those sample types. This entry belongs to a study of blood T cell repertoires in COVID-19 (dated by TCRdb to the early 2020s). Notes on the research overall: Samples from collaborators originated in the United States, Italy and Spain and spanned both the acute and convalescent phases of COVID-19. The material from the prospective study consisted of cDNA or gDNA derived from T cells, B-cell-depleted T cells, or PBMCs. Subjects who had been exposed to COVID-19, were actively infected with it, or had recovered from it provided the deeply sampled blood TCRbeta repertoires that made up the dataset. The repertoires were released in a freely available public database meant as a resource for research on the immune response to SARS-CoV-2. The samples were drawn from the first 160 participants of the ongoing ImmuneRACE study and from about 1,200 subjects provided by 6 global collaborators. Sample metadata almost always included a de-identified subject ID, COVID-19 status, age in years and sex. Where available, HLA class I and class II types were obtained from metadata supplied by the sample provider rather than from assay-based typing. Study-wide findings and limitations: How much clinical and demographic metadata was included differed by source and by participant, and the metadata was provided uncurated.

TCRbeta CDR3 regions were amplified from genomic DNA by means of the immunoSEQ Assay, a bias-controlled multiplex PCR. The original methods were these. The number of nucleated cells in each sample was estimated from the amplification of reference gene primers within the assay. Sequence reads were collapsed and filtered to measure the absolute abundance of every unique TCRbeta CDR3 rearrangement. Productive Simpson clonality was computed per sample as the square root of Simpson's diversity index over productive rearrangements. TCRdb re-hosts the immuneACCESS table, in-frame sequences only. Its copies lack some clones; in the studies checked, an unresolved V gene accounts for under half of them, and the cause for the rest is not known. V, J and clone size derive from that table, while D and trimming were established from the DNA sequence. This sample comprises 80,000 or so clones, 80% of them detected only once. The ten top clones hold less than 6% of the sample.

CDR3 length: 15 amino acids, cysteine to phenylalanine. Only CDR3 DNA remains: 45 bases, in frame from the first base. Sequences SGHVS (CDR1) and FQNEAQ (CDR2) are obtained from the germline V gene. Ends trimmed: V by 0 bases, J by 5 bases; bases unmatched to a gene: 6. The chain couples TRBV7-8 to TRBJ1-2; 7 junctional bases match TRBD1. The source material was peripheral blood. This TCR was recovered from a woman in her 70s with acute or convalescent COVID-19. The nucleotides read TGTGCCAGCAGCTTAGCGAGGGCAGGGGGGTATGGCTACACCTTC. Translation gives CASSLARAGGYGYTF.